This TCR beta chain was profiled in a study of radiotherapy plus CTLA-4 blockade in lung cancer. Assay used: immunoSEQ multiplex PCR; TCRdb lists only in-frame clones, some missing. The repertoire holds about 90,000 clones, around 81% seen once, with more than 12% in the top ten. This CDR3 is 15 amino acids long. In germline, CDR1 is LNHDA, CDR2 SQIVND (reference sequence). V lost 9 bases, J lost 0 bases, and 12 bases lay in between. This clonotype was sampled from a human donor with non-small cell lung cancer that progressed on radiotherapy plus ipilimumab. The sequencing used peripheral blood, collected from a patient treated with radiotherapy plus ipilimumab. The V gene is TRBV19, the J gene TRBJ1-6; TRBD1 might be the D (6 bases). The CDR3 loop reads CASCDRSSYNSPLHF. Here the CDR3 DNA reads TGTGCCAGCTGTGACAGGAGCTCCTATAATTCACCCCTCCACTTT.